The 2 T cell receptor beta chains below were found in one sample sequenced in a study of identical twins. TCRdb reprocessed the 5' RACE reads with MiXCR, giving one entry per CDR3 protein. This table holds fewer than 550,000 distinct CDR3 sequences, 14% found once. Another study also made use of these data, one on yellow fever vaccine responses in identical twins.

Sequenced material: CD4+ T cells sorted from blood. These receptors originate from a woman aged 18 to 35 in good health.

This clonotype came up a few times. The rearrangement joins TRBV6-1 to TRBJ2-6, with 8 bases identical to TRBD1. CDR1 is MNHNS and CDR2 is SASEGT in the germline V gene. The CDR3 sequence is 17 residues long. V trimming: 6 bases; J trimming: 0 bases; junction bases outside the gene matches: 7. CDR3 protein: CASRGDRFSSGANVLTF. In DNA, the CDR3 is TGTGCCAGCAGGGGGGACAGGTTCAGCTCTGGGGCCAACGTCCTGACTTTC.

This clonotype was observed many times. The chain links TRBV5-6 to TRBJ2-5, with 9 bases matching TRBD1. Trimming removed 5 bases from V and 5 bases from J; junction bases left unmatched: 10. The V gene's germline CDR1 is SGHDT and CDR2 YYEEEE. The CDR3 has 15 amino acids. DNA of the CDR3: TGTGCCAGCAGATCGGACAGGGGAGTAGGGGAGACCCAGTACTTC. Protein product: CASRSDRGVGETQYF.